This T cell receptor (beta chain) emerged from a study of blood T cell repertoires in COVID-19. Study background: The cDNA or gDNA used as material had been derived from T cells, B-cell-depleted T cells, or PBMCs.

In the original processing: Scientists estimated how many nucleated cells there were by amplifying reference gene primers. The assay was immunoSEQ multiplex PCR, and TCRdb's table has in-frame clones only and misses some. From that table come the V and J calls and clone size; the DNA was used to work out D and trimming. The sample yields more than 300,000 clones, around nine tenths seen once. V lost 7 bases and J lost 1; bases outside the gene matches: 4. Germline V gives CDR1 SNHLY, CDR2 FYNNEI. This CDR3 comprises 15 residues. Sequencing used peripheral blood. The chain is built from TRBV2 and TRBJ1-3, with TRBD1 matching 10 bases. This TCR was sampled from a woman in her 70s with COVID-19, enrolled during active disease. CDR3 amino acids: CASNKDRGSGNTIYF. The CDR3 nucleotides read TGTGCCAGCAATAAGGACAGGGGGTCTGGAAACACCATATATTTT.